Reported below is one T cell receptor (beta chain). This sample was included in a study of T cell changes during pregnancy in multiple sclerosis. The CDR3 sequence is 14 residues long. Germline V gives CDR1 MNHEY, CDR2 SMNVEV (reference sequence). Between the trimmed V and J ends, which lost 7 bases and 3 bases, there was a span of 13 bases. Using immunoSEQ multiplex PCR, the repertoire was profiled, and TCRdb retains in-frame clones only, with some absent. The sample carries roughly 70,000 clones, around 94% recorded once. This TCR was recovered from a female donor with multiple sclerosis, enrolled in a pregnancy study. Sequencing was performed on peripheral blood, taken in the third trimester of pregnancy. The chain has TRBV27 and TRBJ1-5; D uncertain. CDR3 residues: CASNPRGPNQPQHF. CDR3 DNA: TGTGCCAGCAACCCGCGCGGTCCCAATCAGCCCCAGCATTTT.